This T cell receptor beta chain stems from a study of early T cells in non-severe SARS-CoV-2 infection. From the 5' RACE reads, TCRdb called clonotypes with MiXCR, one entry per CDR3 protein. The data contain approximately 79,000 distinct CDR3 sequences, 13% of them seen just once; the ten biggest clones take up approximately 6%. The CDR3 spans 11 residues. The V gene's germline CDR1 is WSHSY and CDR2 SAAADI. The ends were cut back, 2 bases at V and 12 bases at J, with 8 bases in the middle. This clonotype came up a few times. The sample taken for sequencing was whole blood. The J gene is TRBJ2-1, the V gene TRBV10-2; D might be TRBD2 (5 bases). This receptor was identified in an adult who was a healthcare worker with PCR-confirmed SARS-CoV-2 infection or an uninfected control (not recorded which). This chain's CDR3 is CASSETTRQFF. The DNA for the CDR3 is TGCGCCAGCAGTGAGACCACTAGGCAGTTCTTC.